This T cell receptor (beta chain) stems from a study of T cell responses to AZD1222 COVID-19 vaccine. As to this clone: The antigen is unknown.

CDR3 length: 12 residues. Germline loops: CDR1 MNHNY, CDR2 SVGAGI (reference sequence). V lost 2 bases and J 10 bases, leaving 9 bases between the germline ends. Profiled with immunoSEQ multiplex PCR; TCRdb holds only in-frame clones, not every one. The repertoire holds around 99,000 clones, with roughly 90% as singletons. The study, taken as a whole, reports: Spike as a whole was targeted by vaccine-associated CD4 TCRs, dominant at 160-218 and 743-854.

Sequences were derived from peripheral blood, sampled 28 days after the second AZD1222 dose. The sequence was obtained from an adult who received the AZD1222 COVID-19 vaccine. This chain links TRBV6-6 with TRBJ2-1, with D uncertain. CDR3 protein: CASSYGSGEQFF. The DNA of the CDR3 is TGTGCCAGCAGTTACGGTAGTGGGGAGCAGTTCTTC.